This T cell receptor (beta chain) was found in a study of response to subunit inactivated influenza vaccine (dated by TCRdb to the late 2010s). Study-wide context: Deep quantitative T cell receptor repertoire profiling was used in the study to track responses to a trivalent subunit inactivated influenza vaccine.

Library preparation used RT-PCR. Sequenced on an Illumina HiSeq 2500. The raw public reads went through TCRdb reprocessing: fastp at Q25, MiXCR clone calling, in-frame beta chains kept. Identical CDR3 protein sequences are pooled into one entry, listed with their most common genes and DNA. The sample profile shows 450,000 to 550,000 distinct CDR3 sequences; over 25% of them were found once. The ten largest clones add up to approximately 2% of the sample. The full study reports these points: It was suggested by the authors that each seasonal influenza vaccination may recruit only a limited number of new T cells.

CDR1 SGHRS and CDR2 YFSETQ were looked up in the germline V gene. Inclusive of the bounding cysteine and phenylalanine, the CDR3 is 14 residues long. Here the CDR3 DNA is all that survives: 42 bases in frame from base 1. V was cut back by 4 bases and J by 6 bases, leaving a gap of 14 bases between them. About this clonotype itself: No cognate antigen has been identified for it. Nothing much larger sits one base from this clone, and base qualities are not available.

The origin of this receptor is a man aged 45 to 65 who received an inactivated influenza vaccine. Donor details come from another sample of the same person, matched by shared clones. Sample: CD4+ T cells sorted from PBMCs, taken 5 days after vaccination. The chain joins TRBV5-1 to TRBJ2-1; the D gene is perhaps TRBD1, on 6 matching bases. The CDR3 protein sequence reads: CASSQGQPSNEQFF. The nucleotide sequence is TGCGCCAGCAGCCAAGGACAGCCTAGCAATGAGCAGTTCTTC.